This entry lists 21 T cell receptor beta chains sequenced from one sample in a study of T cells in Graves' hyperthyroidism and ophthalmopathy. What was amplified from RNA transcripts were TCR beta CDR3 regions. A set of HTBI primers served as the primers for a first-round RT-PCR of the TCR CDR3. TCRdb redid the calling of the multiplex PCR reads with MiXCR, one entry per CDR3 protein. The sample records 640,000 or so distinct CDR3 sequences, 14% to 15% being singletons. Source material: blood. Receptors originate from a woman between 40 and 55 years old with Graves' ophthalmopathy.

This clonotype was observed at least ten times. J is TRBJ2-7 and V is TRBV30; D not resolved. Germline CDR1 GTSNPN, CDR2 SVGIG (reference sequence). Trimming removed 2 bases from V and 4 bases from J, with 6 bases in between. The CDR3 totals 11 residues. The CDR3 bases are TGTGCCTGGAGTAGAAGATACGAGCAGTACTTC. Protein sequence: CAWSRRYEQYF.

This clonotype occurred many times. The rearrangement joins TRBV11-3 to TRBJ2-5, with 8 bases fitting TRBD2. V lost 4 bases and J lost 5; bases outside the gene matches: 6. CDR3 length: 14 residues. The V gene's germline CDR1 is SGHNT and CDR2 YENEEA. The CDR3 protein is CASSSERELETQYF. The DNA for the CDR3 is TGTGCCAGCAGCTCTGAGCGGGAGCTGGAGACCCAGTACTTC.

This clonotype occurred a few times. The rearrangement links TRBV6-5 to TRBJ1-2; D remains ambiguous. The V and J ends lost 6 bases and 4 bases respectively, with 12 bases between them. The CDR3 extends over 13 amino acids. Germline assignment: CDR1 MNHEY and CDR2 SVGAGI. CDR3 coding DNA: TGTGCCAGCAGAGCGGAGGACGTCTATGGCTACACCTTC. It yields the protein CASRAEDVYGYTF.

This sequence joins TRBV18 and TRBJ2-7, with a tentative D call TRBD1 (6 bases). CDR1 and CDR2 from the germline V gene are KGHSH and LQKENI. The CDR3 has 12 residues. Trimming stripped 3 bases from V and 6 bases from J, with 9 bases between. CDR3 amino acids: CASSPDRPEQYF. The CDR3 DNA reads TGTGCCAGCTCACCTGACAGGCCCGAGCAGTACTTC. The entire variable domain, with the rest obtained from reference TRBV18 and TRBJ2-7, is as follows: NAGVMQNPRHLVRRRGQEARLRCSPMKGHSHVYWYRQLPEEGLKFMVYLQKENIIDESGMPKERFSAEFPKEGPSILRIQQVVRGDSAAYFCASSPDRPEQYFGPGTRLTVT.

This chain connects TRBV7-2 to TRBJ1-2; 9 bases map to TRBD1. Germline V lookup: CDR1 SGHTA, CDR2 FQGNSA. The CDR3 sequence is 15 residues long. The junction had 9 bases not matched to a gene; V was cut back by 2 bases and J by 8 bases. CDR3 residues: CASSLLDRGPWGYTF. The CDR3 region has the DNA TGTGCCAGCAGCTTACTGGACAGGGGACCTTGGGGCTACACCTTC.

This clonotype has a count of ten or more. This chain connects TRBV9 to TRBJ2-5; 11 nucleotides agree with TRBD2. Per germline, CDR1 SGDLS and CDR2 YYNGEE. The V segment lost 3 bases and the J segment 5 bases; nucleotides outside the gene matches: 9. This CDR3 contains 16 residues. The CDR3 region has the DNA TGTGCCAGCAGCGACGTAGCGGGAGGGTTTGGTGAGACCCAGTACTTC. It codes for CASSDVAGGFGETQYF. The entire variable domain, with the rest obtained from reference TRBV9 and TRBJ2-5, is as follows: DSGVTQTPKHLITATGQRVTLRCSPRSGDLSVYWYQQSLDQGLQFLIQYYNGEERAKGNILERFSAQQFPDLHSELNLSSLELGDSALYFCASSDVAGGFGETQYFGPGTRLLVL.

This clonotype was counted between two and nine times. This CDR3 reads CASSSPTYSGEKLFF. The DNA for the CDR3 is TGTGCCAGCAGCTCACCAACCTACTCGGGGGAAAAACTGTTTTTT. The genes are TRBV11-2 and TRBJ1-4; unclear D gene. From germline, CDR1 is SGHAT and CDR2 FQNNGV. Trimming shortened V by 4 bases and J by 8 bases, and 17 bases separated the two germline ends. The CDR3 loop spans 15 amino acids. Full variable domain (rest looked up from reference TRBV11-2 and TRBJ1-4): EAGVAQSPRYKIIEKRQSVAFWCNPISGHATLYWYQQILGQGPKLLIQFQNNGVVDDSQLPKDRFSAERLKGVDSTLKIQPAKLEDSAVYLCASSSPTYSGEKLFFGSGTQLSVL.

This clonotype was seen many times. V is TRBV5-5 and J is TRBJ1-5; 10 bases are a match to TRBD1. Germline lookup yields CDR1 SGHKS and CDR2 YYEKEE (reference sequence). With 5 bases clipped from V and 3 bases from J, the junction kept 5 bases outside the gene matches. The CDR3 spans 15 residues. For the CDR3, the DNA is TGTGCCAGCAGTCCGGACAGGGGGTTCAATCAGCCCCAGCATTTT. This codes for CASSPDRGFNQPQHF.

The J gene is TRBJ2-2, the V gene TRBV19; D remains ambiguous. The CDR3 totals 15 residues. From germline, CDR1 is LNHDA and CDR2 SQIVND (reference sequence). Trimming pared 9 bases from V and 5 bases from J, leaving 19 bases between. The CDR3 loop reads CASLDGVGLTGELFF. The CDR3 DNA is TGTGCCAGCCTGGATGGGGTGGGCCTAACCGGGGAGCTGTTTTTT.

This clonotype was seen at least ten times. This chain connects TRBV28 to TRBJ2-5; 8 nucleotides align to TRBD2. In germline, CDR1 is MDHEN, CDR2 SYDVKM. V gave up 7 bases and J gave up 5 bases; unmatched junction bases: 24. The CDR3 covers 19 residues. The CDR3 region has the DNA TGTGCCAGCACCCCCATAGGGCTAGCGGGTTTTGGGCCTGAGGAGACCCAGTACTTC. It encodes CASTPIGLAGFGPEETQYF.

This clonotype was counted ten times or more. The chain uses TRBV25-1 and TRBJ2-7; D gene ambiguous. The CDR3 totals 14 residues. Germline V gene data show CDR1 as MGHDK and CDR2 as SYGVNS. V was pared by 5 bases and J by 5 bases, with 16 bases between. CDR3 in DNA: TGTGCCAGCAGTAAGACCTCACTCAGCCACGAGCAGTACTTC. Protein sequence: CASSKTSLSHEQYF.

In its sample, this clonotype was seen a few times. The chain has TRBV3-1 and TRBJ1-2, with a tentative D call TRBD1 (5 bases). Germline V gene sequence: CDR1 LGHDT, CDR2 YNNKEL (reference sequence). The CDR3 is made up of 14 amino acids. Trimming removed 5 bases from V and 0 bases from J, with 10 bases in between. The CDR3 sequence is CASSRQQSNYGYTF. CDR3 sequence (DNA): TGTGCCAGCAGCAGACAGCAATCTAACTATGGCTACACCTTC.

This clonotype was counted at least ten times. V usage is TRBV27 and J usage is TRBJ2-5; D is unresolved. V was pared by 6 bases and J by 5 bases, with 7 bases between. Germline V gene lookup returns CDR1 MNHEY and CDR2 SMNVEV (reference sequence). This CDR3 has 11 residues. The CDR3 DNA is TGTGCCAGCAGGACTCGGGAGACCCAGTACTTC. It translates to CASRTRETQYF.

As for this clonotype: An end of the junction does not agree with germline; a read error may underlie this. The V gene is TRBV5-1, the J gene TRBJ2-6; D is possibly TRBD1 or TRBD2 (5 bases each). Germline V gene lookup returns CDR1 SGHRS and CDR2 YFSETQ. The CDR3 loop spans 16 amino acids. CDR3 sequence (DNA): TGCGCCAGCAGCCGGGACGCTGACTCTGGGGCCAGCGTCCTGACTTTC. Protein: CASSRDADSGASVLTF.

In DNA form, the CDR3 reads TGTGCCAGCAGCCTCCGGGACAGAGTTGGGGGTGAGCAGTTCTTC. This encodes CASSLRDRVGGEQFF. The V call is TRBV7-8, the J call TRBJ2-1; 7 bases are shared with TRBD1. After removal of 5 bases from V and 9 bases from J, the junction contained 13 bases not matched to a gene. This CDR3 has 15 amino acids. CDR1 and CDR2 (germline): SGHVS, FQNEAQ. The variable domain in full, completed from reference TRBV7-8 and TRBJ2-1, reads GAGVSQSPRYKVAKRGQDVALRCDPISGHVSLFWYQQALGQGPEFLTYFQNEAQLDKSGLPSDRFFAERPEGSVSTLKIQRTQQEDSAVYLCASSLRDRVGGEQFFGPGTRLTVL.

This clonotype appeared many times. The chain links TRBV6-5 to TRBJ2-5; 8 bases fit TRBD1. The CDR3 sequence is 15 residues long. The J segment lost 2 bases and the V segment lost 3 bases, leaving 5 bases of the junction unmatched. Germline CDR1 and CDR2: MNHEY and SVGAGI. The CDR3 region is CASSYGTGDQETQYF. DNA for the CDR3: TGTGCCAGCAGTTATGGGACAGGAGATCAAGAGACCCAGTACTTC.

This rearrangement joins TRBV6-1 to TRBJ1-1; D call uncertain. The CDR3 sequence is 12 residues long. Germline-derived CDR1 and CDR2 are MNHNS and SASEGT. The V gene lost 3 bases and the J gene lost 11 bases, with 13 bases spanning the gap. The CDR3 nucleotides are TGTGCCAGCAGTGATTGGTCACTTTATGCTTTCTTT. Protein: CASSDWSLYAFF.

This clonotype has more than one count but fewer than ten. The V and J genes are TRBV19 and TRBJ2-7, with a tentative D call TRBD1 (5 bases). CDR1 is LNHDA and CDR2 is SQIVND in the germline V gene (reference sequence). CDR3 length: 16 amino acids. The germline V and J ends were trimmed by 5 bases and 1 base, with 18 bases remaining between them. CDR3 sequence (DNA): TGTGCCAGTAGTGGGGCAGGCGGTAGTGGGTCCTACGAGCAGTACTTC. Translation gives CASSGAGGSGSYEQYF. The entire variable domain, with the rest obtained from reference TRBV19 and TRBJ2-7, is as follows: DGGITQSPKYLFRKEGQNVTLSCEQNLNHDAMYWYRQDPGQGLRLIYYSQIVNDFQKGDIAEGYSVSREKKESFPLTVTSAQKNPTAFYLCASSGAGGSGSYEQYFGPGTRLTVT.

V gene TRBV19 combines with J gene TRBJ2-2; D gene uncertain. Germline CDR1 reads LNHDA; CDR2 reads SQIVND (reference sequence). V was cut by 10 bases and J by 3 bases, with 12 bases left in between. The length of the CDR3 is 13 residues. CDR3 sequence: CATGRTYTGELFF. Written as DNA, the CDR3 is TGTGCCACTGGGCGGACCTACACCGGGGAGCTGTTTTTT. Drawing the rest from reference TRBV19 and TRBJ2-2, the complete variable domain is DGGITQSPKYLFRKEGQNVTLSCEQNLNHDAMYWYRQDPGQGLRLIYYSQIVNDFQKGDIAEGYSVSREKKESFPLTVTSAQKNPTAFYLCATGRTYTGELFFGEGSRLTVL.

This clonotype has just a few counts. One base away lies a much larger clone, so this may be a sequencing read error. Here the CDR3 reads CASSDPGEGSYGYTF. CDR3 nucleotides: TGTGCCAGCAGCGACCCAGGGGAAGGAAGCTATGGCTACACCTTC. The chain recombines TRBV5-6 with TRBJ1-2; tentative D call: TRBD1 (6 bases). Between the trimmed V and J ends, which lost 4 bases and 4 bases, there was a span of 17 bases. This CDR3 is 15 amino acids long. Germline CDR1 is SGHDT and CDR2 is YYEEEE.

The genes are TRBV3-1 and TRBJ2-5, with TRBD2 matching over 7 bases. The V and J ends lost 7 bases and 2 bases, in that order; junction bases with no gene match: 4. CDR1 LGHDT and CDR2 YNNKEL come from the germline V gene (reference sequence). The CDR3 extends over 13 amino acids. The CDR3 protein is CASISAGQETQYF. CDR3 DNA sequence: TGTGCCAGCATCTCAGCGGGGCAAGAGACCCAGTACTTC.